These T cell receptor beta chains were read from a single sample in a study of shared clonotypes between healthy human individuals. Sequencing used immunoSEQ multiplex PCR; TCRdb keeps in-frame clones, though not all of them. The sample comprises a few million clones, approximately 90% of which are singletons, and 0.14% rests with the top ten. The sequenced sample was naive CD4+ T cells sorted from blood. These receptors were obtained from a man younger than 30 in good health. CDR3s leave out the opening cysteine and the closing phenylalanine or tryptophan. The order of the fields is J gene, V gene, CDR3 protein.

j_call: TRBJ1-3
v_call: TRBV10-2
cdr3_aa: ASSELFSFSGNTIY

j_call: TRBJ2-5
v_call: TRBV5-4
cdr3_aa: ASSSGGETQY

j_call: TRBJ2-7
v_call: TRBV18
cdr3_aa: ASSRSAGGIYEQY

j_call: TRBJ1-2
v_call: TRBV19
cdr3_aa: ASSRQGGSGYGYT

j_call: TRBJ2-5
v_call: TRBV7-2
cdr3_aa: ASSLSRGTQETQY

j_call: TRBJ2-1
v_call: TRBV21-1
cdr3_aa: ASSKTGLAGDEQF

j_call: TRBJ1-2
v_call: TRBV4-2
cdr3_aa: ASSQGTGTYGYT

j_call: TRBJ1-1
v_call: TRBV30
cdr3_aa: AWSATQGTHGAF

j_call: TRBJ2-7
v_call: TRBV18
cdr3_aa: ASSRQGIGYEQY

j_call: TRBJ2-3
v_call: TRBV20-1
cdr3_aa: SARGLDTQY

j_call: TRBJ2-3
v_call: TRBV4-3
cdr3_aa: ASSQGARPGGTDTQY

j_call: TRBJ2-5
v_call: TRBV7-6
cdr3_aa: ASSQSYGETQY

j_call: TRBJ1-1
v_call: TRBV30
cdr3_aa: AWSGTGGHTEAF

j_call: TRBJ2-2
v_call: TRBV14
cdr3_aa: ASSRSGELF

j_call: TRBJ2-7
v_call: TRBV5-4
cdr3_aa: ASSGSGALSYEQY

j_call: TRBJ2-2
v_call: TRBV7-9
cdr3_aa: ASNSPTGDANTGELF

j_call: TRBJ1-1
v_call: TRBV19
cdr3_aa: ASSLGRPFPTEAF

j_call: TRBJ2-5
v_call: TRBV11-2
cdr3_aa: ASSFSIAGGIQETQY

j_call: TRBJ1-4
v_call: TRBV10-2
cdr3_aa: ASSEKGGLEKLF

j_call: TRBJ2-4
v_call: TRBV29-1
cdr3_aa: SVVSTSMAKNIQY

j_call: TRBJ1-2
v_call: TRBV7-2
cdr3_aa: ASSFPQSNYGYT

j_call: TRBJ2-5
v_call: TRBV18
cdr3_aa: ASSPLRDVETQY

j_call: TRBJ1-1
v_call: TRBV4-1
cdr3_aa: ASSSRVSAF

j_call: TRBJ1-4
v_call: TRBV15
cdr3_aa: ATSRSGGYWTNEKLF

j_call: TRBJ2-7
v_call: TRBV7-2
cdr3_aa: ASSFANSYEQY

j_call: TRBJ2-2
v_call: TRBV7-2
cdr3_aa: ASSLESGTTGELF

j_call: TRBJ2-1
v_call: TRBV30
cdr3_aa: AWSVLLAGGPGGEQF

j_call: TRBJ2-3
v_call: TRBV5-1
cdr3_aa: ASSYEGRTGTDTQY

j_call: TRBJ1-6
v_call: TRBV6-5
cdr3_aa: ASSYGDSQNSPLH

j_call: TRBJ1-2
v_call: TRBV30
cdr3_aa: AWSNGGDGYT

j_call: TRBJ2-5
v_call: TRBV5-1
cdr3_aa: ASSSPGLQETQY

j_call: TRBJ2-6
v_call: TRBV11-2
cdr3_aa: ASSIDMDGRIGSGANVLT

j_call: TRBJ2-7
v_call: TRBV18
cdr3_aa: ASSPTVGTGSYEQY

j_call: TRBJ1-2
v_call: TRBV6-1
cdr3_aa: ASSERLQGAHGYT

j_call: TRBJ1-1
v_call: TRBV19
cdr3_aa: ASSRSGNTEAF

j_call: TRBJ2-7
v_call: TRBV19
cdr3_aa: ASSSQEKRADEQY

j_call: TRBJ2-5
v_call: TRBV13
cdr3_aa: ASSPAERGETQY

j_call: TRBJ1-6
v_call: TRBV5-1
cdr3_aa: ASSLAGRSPLH

j_call: TRBJ1-2
v_call: TRBV12-1
cdr3_aa: ASSPRPFACRIYGYT

j_call: TRBJ2-3
v_call: TRBV6-5
cdr3_aa: ASRAGGWYTQY

j_call: TRBJ2-3
v_call: TRBV11-2
cdr3_aa: ASSLAGGPDTQY

j_call: TRBJ2-1
v_call: TRBV7-2
cdr3_aa: ASSLAGGASVEQF

j_call: TRBJ2-2
v_call: TRBV9
cdr3_aa: ASSVAGPNTGELF

j_call: TRBJ2-3
v_call: TRBV5-1
cdr3_aa: ASSWRDRGNTQY

j_call: TRBJ2-7
v_call: TRBV11-2
cdr3_aa: ASSLDKVGIYEQY

j_call: TRBJ2-3
v_call: TRBV5-6
cdr3_aa: ASSFPKGQGQGDTQY

j_call: TRBJ1-6
v_call: TRBV19
cdr3_aa: ASSMVGGNSPLH

j_call: TRBJ2-7
v_call: TRBV5-1
cdr3_aa: ASSLYLAGAVEQY

j_call: TRBJ2-1
v_call: TRBV6-5
cdr3_aa: ASSLTSGVISLEQF

j_call: TRBJ2-3
v_call: TRBV11-2
cdr3_aa: ASSGGTSRTDTQY

j_call: TRBJ2-7
v_call: TRBV30
cdr3_aa: AGAADRVREQY

j_call: TRBJ1-2
v_call: TRBV11-2
cdr3_aa: ASSLDRVEAANYGYT

j_call: TRBJ2-7
v_call: TRBV7-9
cdr3_aa: ASSTIYGPYEQY

j_call: TRBJ1-2
v_call: TRBV28
cdr3_aa: ASSLNRDSGYT

j_call: TRBJ1-5
v_call: TRBV12-2
cdr3_aa: ASRLMGSGGGHPGGPQH